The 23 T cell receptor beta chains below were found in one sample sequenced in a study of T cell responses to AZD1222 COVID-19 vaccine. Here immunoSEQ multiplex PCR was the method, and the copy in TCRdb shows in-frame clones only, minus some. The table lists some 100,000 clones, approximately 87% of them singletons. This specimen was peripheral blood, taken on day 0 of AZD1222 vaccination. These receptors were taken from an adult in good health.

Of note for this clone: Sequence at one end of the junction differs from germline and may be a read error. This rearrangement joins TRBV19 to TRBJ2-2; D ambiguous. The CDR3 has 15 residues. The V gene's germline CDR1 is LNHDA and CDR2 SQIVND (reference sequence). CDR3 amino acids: CASSIIRTKTGELFF. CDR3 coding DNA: TGTGCCAGTAGTATAATTAGGACGAAAACCGGGGAGCTGTTTTTT.

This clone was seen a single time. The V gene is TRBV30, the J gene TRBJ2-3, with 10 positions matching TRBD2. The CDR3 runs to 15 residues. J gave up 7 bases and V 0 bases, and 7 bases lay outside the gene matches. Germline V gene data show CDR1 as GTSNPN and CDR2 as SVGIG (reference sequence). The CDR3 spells CAWSVQAGGPNTQYF. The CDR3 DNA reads TGTGCCTGGAGTGTACAAGCGGGGGGGCCGAATACGCAGTATTTT. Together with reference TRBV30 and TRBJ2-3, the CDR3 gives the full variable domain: SQTIHQWPATLVQPVGSPLSLECTVEGTSNPNLYWYRQAAGRGLQLLFYSVGIGQISSEVPQNLSASRPQDRQFILSSKKLLLSDSGFYLCAWSVQAGGPNTQYFGPGTRLTVL.

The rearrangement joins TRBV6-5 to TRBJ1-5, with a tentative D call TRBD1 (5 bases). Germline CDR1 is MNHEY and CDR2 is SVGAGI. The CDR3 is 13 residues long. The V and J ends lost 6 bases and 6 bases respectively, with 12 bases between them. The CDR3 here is CASSTTRGQPQHF. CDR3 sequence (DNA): TGTGCCAGCAGCACAACTAGGGGTCAGCCCCAGCATTTT.

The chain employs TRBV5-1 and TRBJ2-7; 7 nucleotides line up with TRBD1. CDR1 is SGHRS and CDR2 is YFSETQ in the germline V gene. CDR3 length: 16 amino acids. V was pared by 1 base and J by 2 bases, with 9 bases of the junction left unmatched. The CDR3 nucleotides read TGCGCCAGCAGCTTGCGAAGACAGGGCAGGGCCTACGAGCAGTACTTC. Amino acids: CASSLRRQGRAYEQYF.

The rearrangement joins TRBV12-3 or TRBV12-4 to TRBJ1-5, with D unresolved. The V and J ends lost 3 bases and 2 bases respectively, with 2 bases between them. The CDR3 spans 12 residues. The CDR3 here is CASSFGNQPQHF. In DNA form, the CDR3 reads TGTGCCAGCAGTTTCGGCAATCAGCCCCAGCATTTT.

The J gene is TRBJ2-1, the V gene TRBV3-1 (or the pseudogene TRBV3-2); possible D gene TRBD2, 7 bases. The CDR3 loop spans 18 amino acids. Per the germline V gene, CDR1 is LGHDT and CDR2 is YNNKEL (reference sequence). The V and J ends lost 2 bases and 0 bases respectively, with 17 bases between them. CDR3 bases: TGTGCCAGCAGCCAACCCGTAGGGGGGGGCAGCTCCTACAATGAGCAGTTCTTC. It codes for CASSQPVGGGSSYNEQFF.

CDR3 sequence reads: CASSVQAGPYEQYF. The CDR3 nucleotides are TGTGCCAGCAGTGTGCAGGCCGGCCCCTACGAGCAGTACTTC. This rearrangement joins TRBV27 to TRBJ2-7, with no clear D. CDR3 length equals 14 residues. The germline V and J ends were trimmed by 5 bases and 2 bases, with 13 bases remaining between them. Germline CDR1 is MNHEY and CDR2 is SMNVEV (reference sequence).

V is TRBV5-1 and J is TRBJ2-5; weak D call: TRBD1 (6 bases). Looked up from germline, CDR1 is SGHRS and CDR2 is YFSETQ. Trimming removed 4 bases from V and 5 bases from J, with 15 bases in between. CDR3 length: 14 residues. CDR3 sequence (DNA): TGCGCCAGCAGCCAACAGACAGGAACCGAGACCCAGTACTTC. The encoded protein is CASSQQTGTETQYF.

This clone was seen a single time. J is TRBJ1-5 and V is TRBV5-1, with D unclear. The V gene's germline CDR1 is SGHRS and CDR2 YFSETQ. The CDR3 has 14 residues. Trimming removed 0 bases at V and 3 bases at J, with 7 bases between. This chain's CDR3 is CASSLGQVNQPQHF. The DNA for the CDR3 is TGCGCCAGCAGCTTGGGGCAGGTCAATCAGCCCCAGCATTTT.

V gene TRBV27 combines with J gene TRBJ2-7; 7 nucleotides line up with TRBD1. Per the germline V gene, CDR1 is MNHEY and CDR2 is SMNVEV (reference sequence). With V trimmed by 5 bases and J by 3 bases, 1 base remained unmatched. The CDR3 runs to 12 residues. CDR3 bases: TGTGCCAGCAGTGACAGGGTCTACGAGCAGTACTTC. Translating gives CASSDRVYEQYF.

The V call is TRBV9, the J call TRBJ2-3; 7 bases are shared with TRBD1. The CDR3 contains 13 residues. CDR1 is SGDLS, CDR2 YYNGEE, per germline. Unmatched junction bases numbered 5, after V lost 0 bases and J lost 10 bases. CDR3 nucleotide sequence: TGTGCCAGCAGCGTAGCAAGACAGGGTGCGCAGTATTTT. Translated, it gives CASSVARQGAQYF.

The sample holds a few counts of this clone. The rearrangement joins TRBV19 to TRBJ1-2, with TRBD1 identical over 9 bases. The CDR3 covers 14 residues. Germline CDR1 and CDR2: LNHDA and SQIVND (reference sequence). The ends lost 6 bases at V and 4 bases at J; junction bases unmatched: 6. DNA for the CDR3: TGTGCCAGTAGAGTACAGGGGGCCCTCTATGGCTACACCTTC. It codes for CASRVQGALYGYTF.

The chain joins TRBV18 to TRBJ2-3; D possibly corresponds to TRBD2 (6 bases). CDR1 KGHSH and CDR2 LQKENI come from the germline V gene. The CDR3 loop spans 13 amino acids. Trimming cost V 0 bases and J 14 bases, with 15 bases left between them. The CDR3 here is CASSPPSAGSRYF. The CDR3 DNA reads TGTGCCAGCTCACCACCTTCGGCGGGATCTAGGTATTTT.

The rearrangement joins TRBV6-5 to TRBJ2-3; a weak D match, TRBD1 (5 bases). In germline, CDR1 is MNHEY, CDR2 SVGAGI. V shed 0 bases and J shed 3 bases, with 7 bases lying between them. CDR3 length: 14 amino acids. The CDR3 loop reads CASSYSQGTDTQYF. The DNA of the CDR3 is TGTGCCAGCAGTTACTCTCAGGGTACAGATACGCAGTATTTT.

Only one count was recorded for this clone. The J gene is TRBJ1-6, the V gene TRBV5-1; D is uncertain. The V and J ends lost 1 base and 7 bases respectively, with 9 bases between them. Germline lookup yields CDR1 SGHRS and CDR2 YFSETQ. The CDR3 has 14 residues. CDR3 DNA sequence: TGCGCCAGCAGCTTGCAGACCGAAAATTCACCCCTCCACTTT. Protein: CASSLQTENSPLHF.

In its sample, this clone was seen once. The CDR3 loop reads CASSYRTSPGETQYF. DNA for the CDR3: TGTGCCAGCAGCTACCGGACATCCCCGGGGGAGACCCAGTACTTC. The chain carries TRBV7-2 and TRBJ2-5; D may correspond to TRBD1 or TRBD2 (5 bases each). Germline V gene sequence: CDR1 SGHTA, CDR2 FQGNSA. The V end lost 4 bases, the J end lost 5 bases, and 17 bases lay between the germline ends. The CDR3 totals 15 residues.

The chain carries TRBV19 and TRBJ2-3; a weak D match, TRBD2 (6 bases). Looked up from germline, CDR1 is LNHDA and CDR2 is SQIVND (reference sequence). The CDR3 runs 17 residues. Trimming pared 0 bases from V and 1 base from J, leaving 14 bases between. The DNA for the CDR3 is TGTGCCAGTAGTATAGACCAGAGCGGGTTTGGCACAGATACGCAGTATTTT. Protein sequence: CASSIDQSGFGTDTQYF.

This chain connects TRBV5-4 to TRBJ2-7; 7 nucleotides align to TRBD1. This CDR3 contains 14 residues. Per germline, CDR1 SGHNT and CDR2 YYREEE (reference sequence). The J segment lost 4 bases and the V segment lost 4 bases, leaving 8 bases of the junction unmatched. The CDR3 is CASSGRQGNYEQYF. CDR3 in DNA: TGTGCCAGCAGCGGTCGACAGGGTAATTACGAGCAGTACTTC.

The CDR3 is CSARWGQPQHF. The CDR3 coding sequence is TGCAGTGCTAGGTGGGGTCAGCCCCAGCATTTT. The rearrangement links TRBV20-1 to TRBJ1-5; D unresolved. The CDR3 spans 11 residues. Trimming took off 3 bases at V and 6 bases at J, with 6 bases between the two ends. Germline CDR1 is DFQATT and CDR2 is SNEGSKA (reference sequence).

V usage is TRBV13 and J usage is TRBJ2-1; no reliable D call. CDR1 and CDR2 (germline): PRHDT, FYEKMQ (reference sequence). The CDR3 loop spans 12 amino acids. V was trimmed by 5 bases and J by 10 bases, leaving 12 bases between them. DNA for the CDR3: TGTGCCAGCAGCAAACTCGTCGGGGAGCAGTTCTTC. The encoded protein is CASSKLVGEQFF.

The CDR3 region is CASSLFGGANGYTF. CDR3 sequence (DNA): TGTGCCAGCAGTTTATTCGGGGGCGCAAACGGCTACACCTTC. The chain recombines TRBV27 with TRBJ1-2, with a tentative D call TRBD1 (6 bases). V was shortened by 1 base and J by 8 bases, with 14 bases between the two germline ends. Per the germline V gene, CDR1 is MNHEY and CDR2 is SMNVEV (reference sequence). This CDR3 contains 14 residues.

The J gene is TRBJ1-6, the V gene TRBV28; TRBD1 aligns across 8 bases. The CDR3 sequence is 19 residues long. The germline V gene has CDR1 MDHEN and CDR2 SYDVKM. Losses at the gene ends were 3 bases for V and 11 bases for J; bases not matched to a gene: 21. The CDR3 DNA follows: TGTGCCAGCAGTTTCCGGTCGTTTGGGGACAGGAAAAAAATAGCACCCCTCCACTTT. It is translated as CASSFRSFGDRKKIAPLHF.

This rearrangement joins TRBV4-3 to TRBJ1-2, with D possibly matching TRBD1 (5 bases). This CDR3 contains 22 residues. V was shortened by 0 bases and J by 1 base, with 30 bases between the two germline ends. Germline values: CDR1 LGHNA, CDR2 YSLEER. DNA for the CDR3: TGCGCCAGCAGCCAAGATCTTATTAGGGCAGGGACTCTTCTTACTTTTAACTATGGCTACACCTTC. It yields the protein CASSQDLIRAGTLLTFNYGYTF.